This T cell receptor beta chain came from a study of CD8 T cells in ankylosing spondylitis (dated by TCRdb to about 2017). About the investigation overall: To find TCR variants linked to disease, the study profiled T cell receptor beta repertoires in ankylosing spondylitis patients and healthy donors. The full study cohort comprised about 25 ankylosing spondylitis patients and 85 to 120 healthy donors. Peripheral blood was sampled, and synovial fluid was additionally collected from ankylosing spondylitis patients. Here is what the overall study found, with its caveats: In peripheral blood, the disease-linked clones were found at relatively low frequencies and had a CD8+ phenotype. Significant enrichment of the disease-linked clones was reported in matched synovial fluid samples from ankylosing spondylitis patients. Blood from ankylosing spondylitis patients appeared to be characterized by a TCR beta motif made up of fewer than ten highly homologous amino acid variants. Some TCR beta motif variants had previously been reported in synovial fluid and blood of reactive arthritis patients, which suggested common disease-initiation mechanisms.

This clonotype was seen at least ten times. Its recognized antigen is unknown. There are no base qualities to consult, and no much larger clone falls within one base. Sequencer: Illumina HiSeq 2500. Quantitative 5'-RACE with molecular barcodes was used to prepare TCR beta libraries. In the authors' own workflow: Disease-linked TCR variants were identified with a new computational method built on a probabilistic model of VDJ rearrangement. TCRdb handled the public reads itself, with Q25 trimming in fastp and clone calling in MiXCR, and kept productive beta chains. Rows are unified per CDR3 protein, each entry keeping the most common DNA and genes. The V and J calls reflect TCRdb's pipeline rather than the authors' work. The sample records hundreds of thousands of distinct CDR3 sequences, over 8.5% of which are singletons. Approximately 7% of the sample goes to the ten largest clones. Sample: blood, either unsorted or a sorted T cell fraction (not recorded which). This TCR derives from a male donor with ankylosing spondylitis or in good health (not recorded which).

The CDR3: CASSEAGADGYTF. The nucleotides are TGTGCCAGCAGTGAAGCTGGGGCGGATGGCTACACCTTC. The rearranged segments are TRBV6-1 and TRBJ1-2; TRBD1 could be the D gene, as 5 bases match. From its cysteine to its phenylalanine, the CDR3 spans 13 amino acids. Of the read, only the CDR3 DNA is kept; its 39 bases are in frame from base 1. A distance of 8 bases separates the germline ends of V and J, which lose 0 bases and 6 bases respectively. CDR1 and CDR2, looked up from the germline V gene, are MNHNS and SASEGT.